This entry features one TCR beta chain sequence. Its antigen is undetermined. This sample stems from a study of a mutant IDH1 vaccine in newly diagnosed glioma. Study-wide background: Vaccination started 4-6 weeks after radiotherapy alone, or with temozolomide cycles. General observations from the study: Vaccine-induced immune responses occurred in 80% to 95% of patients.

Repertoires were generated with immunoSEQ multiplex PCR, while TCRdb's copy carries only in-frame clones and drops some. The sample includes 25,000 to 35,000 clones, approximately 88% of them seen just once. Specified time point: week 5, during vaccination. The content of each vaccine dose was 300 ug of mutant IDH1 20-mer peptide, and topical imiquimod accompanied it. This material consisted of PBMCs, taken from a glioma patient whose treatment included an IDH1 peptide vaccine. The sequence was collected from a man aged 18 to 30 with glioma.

The CDR3 sequence: CASSANEQFF. CDR3 DNA sequence: TGTGCCAGCAGCGCCAATGAGCAGTTCTTC. The V gene is TRBV6-6, the J gene TRBJ2-1, with D hard to call. This CDR3 is 10 amino acids long. The germline V gene has CDR1 MNHNY and CDR2 SVGAGI (reference sequence). Trimming left V 6 bases short and J 6 bases short, with 3 bases between.